The 25 T cell receptor beta chains presented below share a single source sample, sequenced in a study of molecular identifiers for immune sequencing clone quantification. TCRdb ran MiXCR on the PCR reads and lists one entry per CDR3 protein. Seen here are about 320,000 distinct CDR3 sequences, about a fifth observed once, and the top ten hold about 0.81%. The sequenced material came from naive CD8+ T cells from blood, with Jurkat cell RNA spiked in. The subset denotes: FACS-sorted CD8+CD4-CCR7+CD45RA+ naive T cells. Every receptor here comes from a human donor in good health. Some libraries in this study had Jurkat cell RNA spiked in.

Many counts were recorded for this clonotype. The rearrangement links TRBV20-1 to TRBJ1-5; 7 bases match TRBD1. The CDR3 is 14 amino acids. Unmatched junction bases numbered 5, after V lost 0 bases and J lost 6 bases. Germline-derived CDR1 and CDR2 are DFQATT and SNEGSKA (reference sequence). The CDR3 protein is CSARDTGVSQPQHF. The CDR3 DNA reads as TGCAGTGCTAGAGACACAGGGGTCAGTCAGCCCCAGCATTTT.

This clonotype was counted ten times or more. The chain has TRBV19 and TRBJ1-2, with 7 bases fitting TRBD1. Germline CDR1 LNHDA, CDR2 SQIVND (reference sequence). J was trimmed by 4 bases and V by 4 bases; bases with no gene match: 18. The CDR3 length is 18 residues. The CDR3 reads CASSTDRDRPISIYGYTF. The DNA for the CDR3 is TGTGCCAGTAGTACCGACAGGGACAGACCTATATCTATCTATGGCTACACCTTC.

This clonotype has a handful of counts. The chain recombines TRBV12-3 or TRBV12-4 with TRBJ2-3; TRBD2 aligns across 9 bases. V shed 5 bases and J 2 bases; nucleotides not matched to a gene: 8. CDR3 size: 16 residues. The CDR3 nucleotides read TGTGCCAGCAGTGCGTGGGGCGGGGGGGACACAGATACGCAGTATTTT. Amino acid sequence: CASSAWGGGDTDTQYF.

This clonotype was recorded at least ten times. This rearrangement joins TRBV7-8 to TRBJ2-3; 12 bases match TRBD2. Per the germline V gene, CDR1 is SGHVS and CDR2 is FQNEAQ. The V gene end was trimmed by 0 bases and the J gene end by 2 bases; junction bases not matched to a gene: 3. The CDR3 is made up of 17 amino acids. CDR3 amino acids: CASSLALAGGFTDTQYF. CDR3 nucleotides: TGTGCCAGCAGCTTAGCGCTAGCGGGGGGGTTCACAGATACGCAGTATTTT.

As to this clonotype: A much larger clone sits a single nucleotide away, making a read error possible. The chain employs TRBV7-2 and TRBJ2-7, with D possibly matching TRBD1 (6 bases). There are 14 residues in the CDR3. Germline values: CDR1 SGHTA, CDR2 FQGNSA. This chain's CDR3 is CASGLVGGSHEQYF. Here the CDR3 DNA reads TGTGCCAGCGGCTTAGTAGGGGGTAGCCACGAGCAGTACTTC. Using reference TRBV7-2 and TRBJ2-7 for the parts outside the CDR3, the full variable domain is GAGVSQSPSNKVTEKGKDVELRCDPISGHTALYWYRQSLGQGLEFLIYFQGNSAPDKSGLPSDRFSAERTGGSVSTLTIQRTQQEDSAVYLCASGLVGGSHEQYFGPGTRLTVT.

About this clonotype itself: One junction end disagrees with the germline gene, perhaps due to a read error. The V gene is TRBV29-1, the J gene TRBJ1-2; 7 bases agree with TRBD1. Germline CDR1 is SQVTM and CDR2 is ANQGSEA. The CDR3 runs 13 residues. CDR3 loop: CSVADQGGPGYTF. For the CDR3, the DNA is TGCAGCGTCGCTGATCAGGGGGGTCCTGGCTACACCTTT. The full variable domain, rest sourced from reference TRBV29-1 and TRBJ1-2, is SAVISQKPSRDICQRGTSLTIQCQVDSQVTMMFWYRQQPGQSLTLIATANQGSEATYESGFVIDKFPISRPNLTFSTLTVSNMSPEDSSIYLCSVADQGGPGYTFGSGTRLTVV.

The rearrangement joins TRBV27 to TRBJ2-1, with 7 bases aligning to TRBD2. V lost 3 bases to trimming and J lost 6 bases; unmatched junction nucleotides: 2. CDR3 size: 13 residues. Germline assignment: CDR1 MNHEY and CDR2 SMNVEV (reference sequence). As DNA, the CDR3 is TGTGCCAGCAGTTTGCGGGAGAGCAATGAGCAGTTCTTC. Translated: CASSLRESNEQFF.

This clonotype was found many times. The V call is TRBV5-6, the J call TRBJ1-1; D is ambiguous. Germline V lookup: CDR1 SGHDT, CDR2 YYEEEE. The V end was cut by 3 bases, the J end by 2 bases, with 8 bases between. This CDR3 comprises 13 residues. CDR3 bases: TGTGCCAGCAGCTCGGACCACAACACTGAAGCTTTCTTT. This codes for CASSSDHNTEAFF.

As for this clonotype: A read error is possible here, since a much larger clone lies one base away. The genes are TRBV6-2 or TRBV6-3 and TRBJ1-1; the match to TRBD1 covers 9 bases. Germline loops: CDR1 MNHEY, CDR2 SVGEGT. There are 16 residues in the CDR3. The CDR3 DNA reads TGTGCCAACAGTTACCGGGACAGGGTCCTATCGCCCGAAGCTTTCTTT. It translates to CANSYRDRVLSPEAFF.

This clonotype is a singleton in its sample. A much larger clone differs by one base, so this may be a read error. The chain carries TRBV27 and TRBJ2-2; D possibly corresponds to TRBD2 (5 bases). This CDR3 contains 14 residues. Germline lookup yields CDR1 MNHEY and CDR2 SMNVEV (reference sequence). DNA of the CDR3: TGTGCCAGCAGCCTAGGGCTGGGCACCGGGGAGCTGTCTTTT. Amino acids: CASSLGLGTGELSF.

The V call is TRBV5-6, the J call TRBJ2-3; D is unclear. This CDR3 spans 16 amino acids. In germline, CDR1 is SGHDT, CDR2 YYEEEE. Trimming pared 4 bases from V and 2 bases from J, leaving 17 bases between. The DNA for the CDR3 is TGTGCCAGCAGCGGATTCGGCCGGGTAAACACAGATACGCAGTATTTT. Translation: CASSGFGRVNTDTQYF.

This clonotype came up many times. The chain uses TRBV7-9 and TRBJ2-5; TRBD1 matches at 8 bases. Looked up from germline, CDR1 is SEHNR and CDR2 is FQNEAQ (reference sequence). The trim removed 4 bases at V and 4 bases at J, leaving 11 bases unmatched. The CDR3 spans 16 residues. CDR3 loop: CASSSSGTGVGETQYF. CDR3 nucleotides: TGTGCCAGCAGCTCCTCCGGGACAGGAGTTGGAGAGACCCAGTACTTC.

This clonotype occurred a few times. The rearrangement links TRBV4-2 to TRBJ2-7; TRBD1 matches at 12 bases. J gave up 6 bases and V 0 bases, and 12 bases lay outside the gene matches. The length of the CDR3 is 18 residues. The V gene's germline CDR1 is LGHNA and CDR2 YNFKEQ. The CDR3 DNA reads TGTGCCAGCAGCCAAGAGATGACCGGGACAGGGGGCCTCTCCGAGCAGTACTTC. Amino acids: CASSQEMTGTGGLSEQYF.

In the case of this clonotype: Possible read error: a much larger clone is one base away. V gene TRBV11-1 combines with J gene TRBJ2-3; tentative D call: TRBD2 (5 bases). The germline V gene has CDR1 SGHAT and CDR2 FQDESV (reference sequence). The CDR3 extends over 13 amino acids. CDR3 residues: CASGLAPSDTQYF. CDR3 DNA: TGTGCCAGCGGCTTAGCGCCTTCAGATACGCAGTATTTT.

Concerning this clonotype itself: This may be a read error: a much more frequent sequence differs by one nucleotide. This chain connects TRBV29-1 to TRBJ2-7; D may be TRBD2 (7 bases). Germline V gene sequence: CDR1 SQVTM, CDR2 ANQGSEA. The CDR3 loop spans 16 amino acids. The CDR3 DNA is TGCAGCGTTGAAGCCACAGGAGGGGGACTATTCTACGAGCAGCACTTC. Translating it yields CSVEATGGGLFYEQHF.

A note on this clonotype: This clone may be a read error of a much larger clone one base away. The CDR3 end shows no conserved phenylalanine or tryptophan, and so a read error is likely. The rearrangement links TRBV7-6 to TRBJ2-7; D gene ambiguous. V was clipped by 3 bases and J by 0 bases, with 12 bases between them. The CDR3 contains 15 residues. CDR1 SGHVS and CDR2 FNYEAQ come from the germline V gene. The CDR3 nucleotides read TGTGCCAGCAGCTTTGGTCGGGCTAGCTCCTACGAGCAGTACCTC. This sequence encodes CASSFGRASSYEQYL.

This clonotype was seen ten or more times. The chain combines TRBV9 with TRBJ1-6; 9 bases align to TRBD1. The CDR3 has 15 amino acids. CDR1 SGDLS and CDR2 YYNGEE come from the germline V gene. V was clipped by 0 bases and J by 10 bases; unmatched bases: 5. CDR3 amino acids: CASSVEQGAGSPLHF. As DNA, the CDR3 is TGTGCCAGCAGCGTAGAACAGGGGGCTGGCTCACCCCTCCACTTT.

This rearrangement joins TRBV30 to TRBJ2-1; 9 bases align to TRBD2. V trimming: 5 bases; J trimming: 6 bases; junction bases outside the gene matches: 8. This CDR3 spans 14 amino acids. The germline V gene encodes CDR1 GTSNPN and CDR2 SVGIG (reference sequence). CDR3: CAWDGEREVNEQFF. CDR3 coding DNA: TGTGCCTGGGACGGGGAGCGGGAGGTCAATGAGCAGTTCTTC.

The table lists this clonotype with a few counts. A much larger clone lies a single base off, so this may be a read error. This likely comes from a read error, as the CDR3 has no conserved phenylalanine or tryptophan at its end. The V call is TRBV27, the J call TRBJ1-1; D is uncertain. CDR3 length: 14 residues. Deletions cut 3 bases from V and 4 bases from J, with 12 bases between. Germline V gene sequence: CDR1 MNHEY, CDR2 SMNVEV (reference sequence). The CDR3 loop is CASSLSGEATEAFI. DNA for the CDR3: TGTGCCAGCAGTTTGTCCGGGGAAGCCACTGAAGCTTTCATT.

The chain uses TRBV6-2 or TRBV6-3 and TRBJ2-7, with D perhaps matching TRBD1 or TRBD2 (5 bases each). The CDR3 extends over 14 amino acids. V was trimmed by 6 bases and J by 0 bases, leaving 12 bases between them. Germline V gene lookup returns CDR1 MNHEY and CDR2 SVGEGT. This CDR3 is CASSRGRFSYEQYF. The DNA of the CDR3 is TGTGCCAGCAGCCGGGGCAGATTCTCCTACGAGCAGTACTTC.

With regard to this clonotype: A clone one base away is much larger, so this may be a read error. The CDR3 spells CASSPGLVDEQFF. The CDR3 coding sequence is TGTGCCAGCAGCCCAGGACTAGTCGATGAGCAGTTCTTC. The genes are TRBV7-8 and TRBJ2-1, with 7 bases that match TRBD2. The germline gives CDR1 SGHVS, CDR2 FQNEAQ. The CDR3 contains 13 residues. V was pared by 5 bases and J by 8 bases, with 6 bases of the junction left unmatched. Together with reference TRBV7-8 and TRBJ2-1, the CDR3 gives the full variable domain: GAGVSQSPRYKVAKRGQDVALRCDPISGHVSLFWYQQALGQGPEFLTYFQNEAQLDKSGLPSDRFFAERPEGSVSTLKIQRTQQEDSAVYLCASSPGLVDEQFFGPGTRLTVL.

This clonotype was seen ten or more times. The chain has TRBV4-3 and TRBJ1-1, with unresolved D. Germline CDR1 LGHNA, CDR2 YSLEER. CDR3 length: 15 amino acids. Trimming took 0 bases from V and 6 from J, leaving 14 bases between them. The CDR3 DNA follows: TGCGCCAGCAGCCAAGATAGAGCCTTAAGGGCTGAAGCTTTCTTT. Its translation: CASSQDRALRAEAFF.

As for this clonotype: This could be a read error, since a much larger clone is one nucleotide away. The genes are TRBV12-3 or TRBV12-4 and TRBJ1-2, with D possibly being TRBD1 (6 bases). The CDR3 totals 15 residues. The CDR3 protein is CASRDSHGKDYGYAF. The CDR3 coding sequence is TGTGCCAGCAGGGACAGCCATGGGAAGGACTATGGCTACGCCTTC.

V and J are TRBV24-1 and TRBJ2-7; D gene unclear. CDR3 length: 13 amino acids. V was clipped by 2 bases and J by 7 bases, with 11 bases between them. Germline CDR1 reads KGHDR; CDR2 reads SFDVKD. The CDR3 protein is CATSDSNLGEQYF. The DNA for the CDR3 is TGTGCCACCAGTGATTCGAATCTCGGGGAGCAGTACTTC.

The rearrangement uses TRBV27 and TRBJ2-3, with no clear D. CDR3 length: 15 amino acids. Germline CDR1 and CDR2: MNHEY and SMNVEV (reference sequence). Trimming took off 6 bases at V and 8 bases at J, with 21 bases between the two ends. Written as DNA, the CDR3 is TGTGCCAGCAGCCCACCCGCCCGTACAAAGGTTACGCAGTATTTT. It yields the protein CASSPPARTKVTQYF.